This TCR beta chain was found in a study of cytomegalovirus exposure and HLA in healthy donors. Study at large: A preliminary data release comprised around 90 million unique TCRs obtained from HLA-typed donors.

V was clipped by 6 bases and J by 0 bases, with 14 bases between them. This CDR3 has 15 amino acids. CDR1 is MNHEY and CDR2 is SMNVEV in the germline V gene (reference sequence). Note on this clone: Its antigen is not known.

The PCR had 60 Vbeta and 13 Jbeta primers. Sequencing used immunoSEQ multiplex PCR; TCRdb keeps in-frame clones, though not all of them. The profile shows under 100,000 clones, over 70% of them singletons. The study, taken as a whole, reports: It was assumed in the presence/absence analyses that sequencing depth was roughly uniform across donors. Apparent HLA restriction characterized most CMV-associated TCR beta chains in a later analysis.

The chain is built from TRBV27 and TRBJ1-2, with a weak D call TRBD1 (6 bases). The sequencing input was PBMCs. This sequence originates from a boy under 18 in good health and CMV-seronegative. CDR3 DNA: TGTGCCAGCAGCTCCCGGGGGGGGCCTAACTATGGCTACACCTTC. Its protein is CASSSRGGPNYGYTF.